This TCR beta chain was observed in a study of CD8+CD57+ T cells in acquired aplastic anemia. Per germline, CDR1 SEHNR and CDR2 FQNEAQ (reference sequence). The V gene lost 7 bases and the J gene lost 0 bases, with 13 bases spanning the gap. The CDR3 runs 14 residues. Notes on this clonotype: Its specificity is unknown.

For CDR3 and TCR beta VDJ profiling, genomic DNA was the template used. TCRdb reanalysed the reads using MiXCR and keeps one entry per CDR3 protein. The repertoire holds more than 70,000 distinct CDR3 sequences, with less than 85% as singletons. An expansion of CD8+CD57+ cells by flow cytometry had been shown in patients chosen for sequencing. Study-wide results and caveats: It was found that some 31 CD8+ CDR3 sequences were shared between patients and controls.

V and J are TRBV7-9 and TRBJ2-7; D tentatively fits TRBD1 or TRBD2 (5 bases each). The sample comprised sorted CD4+, CD8+, or CD8+CD57+ T cells (not recorded which) from PBMCs. This TCR came from a human donor with aplastic anemia. The CDR3 DNA reads TGTGCCAGCACCACTGGGGGTGTCTCCTACGAGCAGTACTTC. Translation: CASTTGGVSYEQYF.